This T cell receptor beta chain came from a study of PD-1 blockade in classical Hodgkin lymphoma. Study results and caveats: Newly diagnosed patients had diversity similar to the baseline diversity of complete responders. TCR diversity in CD4+, not CD8+, cells rose significantly by C4D1.

Comment on this clone: Its target is unknown.

Each patient relapsed following autologous stem cell transplantation, and prior brentuximab vedotin exposure differed. Sequencing used immunoSEQ multiplex PCR; TCRdb keeps in-frame clones, though not all of them. The repertoire holds under 15,000 clones, with 83% as singletons. Germline CDR1 reads LNHDA; CDR2 reads SQIVND (reference sequence). The CDR3 spans 13 residues. V shed 6 bases and J shed 5 bases, with 10 bases lying between them. The chain couples TRBV19 to TRBJ2-2; no definite D call. Specimen: peripheral blood mononuclear cells (PBMCs), collected at baseline. This sequence originates from a human donor with classical Hodgkin lymphoma. The CDR3, as DNA: TGTGCCAGTAGCGTCTGGATGACCGGGGAGCTGTTTTTT. It encodes CASSVWMTGELFF.